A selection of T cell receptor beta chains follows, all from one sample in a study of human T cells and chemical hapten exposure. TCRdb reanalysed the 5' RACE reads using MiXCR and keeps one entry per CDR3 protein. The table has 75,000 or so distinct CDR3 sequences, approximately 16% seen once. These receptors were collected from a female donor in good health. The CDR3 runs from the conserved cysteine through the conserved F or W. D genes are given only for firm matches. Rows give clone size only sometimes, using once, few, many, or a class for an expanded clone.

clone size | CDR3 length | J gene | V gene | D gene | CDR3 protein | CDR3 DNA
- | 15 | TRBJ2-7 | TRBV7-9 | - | CASSSLRDILDEQYF | TGTGCCAGCAGTTCCCTCCGGGACATCTTGGACGAGCAGTACTTC
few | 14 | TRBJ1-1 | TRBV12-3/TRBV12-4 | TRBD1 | CASSFNRGQPEAFF | TGTGCCAGCAGTTTTAACCGGGGACAGCCTGAAGCTTTCTTT
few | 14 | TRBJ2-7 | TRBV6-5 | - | CASSYSRDNHEQYF | TGTGCCAGCAGTTACTCCCGGGACAACCACGAGCAGTACTTC
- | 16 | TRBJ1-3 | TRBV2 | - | CASTRSPKGQGNTIYF | TGTGCCAGCACCCGATCCCCAAAGGGGCAGGGAAACACCATATATTTT
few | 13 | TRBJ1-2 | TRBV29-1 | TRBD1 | CSVGMDRGYGYTF | TGCAGCGTCGGAATGGACAGGGGCTATGGCTACACCTTC
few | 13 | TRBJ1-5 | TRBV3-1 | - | CASSYSRNQPQHF | TGTGCCAGCAGCTACAGCCGCAATCAGCCCCAGCATTTT
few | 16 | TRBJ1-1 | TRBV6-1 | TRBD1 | CASSGATGGLNTEAFF | TGTGCCAGCAGTGGAGCGACAGGGGGCTTGAACACTGAAGCTTTCTTT
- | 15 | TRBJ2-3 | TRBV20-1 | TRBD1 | CSASNGQGMGDTQYF | TGCAGTGCTAGTAACGGACAGGGGATGGGAGATACGCAGTATTTT
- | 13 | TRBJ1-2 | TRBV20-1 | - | CSAYRANNYGYTF | TGCAGTGCGTACAGGGCGAATAACTATGGCTACACCTTC
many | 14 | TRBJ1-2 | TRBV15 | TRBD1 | CATSGTGGSYGYTF | TGTGCCACCAGCGGGACAGGGGGCTCCTATGGCTACACCTTC
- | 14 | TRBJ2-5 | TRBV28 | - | CASNSPGVQETQYF | TGTGCCAGCAACTCCCCGGGTGTCCAAGAGACCCAGTACTTC
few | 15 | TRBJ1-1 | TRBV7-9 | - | CASSLSFSSNTEAFF | TGTGCCAGCAGCTTAAGCTTCTCATCGAACACTGAAGCTTTCTTT
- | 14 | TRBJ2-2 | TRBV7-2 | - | CASSLELAAGELFF | TGTGCCAGCAGCTTAGAATTGGCGGCCGGGGAGCTGTTTTTT
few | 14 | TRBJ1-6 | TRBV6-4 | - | CASRDRHRDSPLHF | TGTGCCAGCAGGGACCGGCACAGGGATTCACCCCTCCACTTT
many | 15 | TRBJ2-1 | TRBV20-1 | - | CSARDRVFTYNEQFF | TGCAGTGCTAGAGATCGGGTCTTTACCTACAATGAGCAGTTCTTC
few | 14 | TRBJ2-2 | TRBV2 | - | CASRQDGNTGELFF | TGTGCCAGCAGACAAGACGGAAACACCGGGGAGCTGTTTTTT
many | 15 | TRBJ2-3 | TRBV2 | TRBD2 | CASSRTSGSTDTQYF | TGTGCCAGCAGCAGGACTAGCGGTTCCACAGATACGCAGTATTTT
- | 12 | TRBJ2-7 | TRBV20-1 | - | CSARGGAYEQYF | TGCAGTGCTAGAGGAGGGGCCTACGAGCAGTACTTC
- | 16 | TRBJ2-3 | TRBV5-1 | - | CASRPARGLGSDTQYF | TGCGCCAGCAGGCCTGCCCGGGGCCTCGGGTCGGATACGCAGTATTTT
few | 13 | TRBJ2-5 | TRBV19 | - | CASSILEGETQYF | TGTGCCAGTAGTATTCTGGAAGGGGAGACCCAGTACTTC
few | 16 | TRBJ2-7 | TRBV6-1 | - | CASSEAFGGISYEQYF | TGTGCCAGCAGTGAAGCGTTCGGCGGGATTAGTTACGAGCAGTACTTC
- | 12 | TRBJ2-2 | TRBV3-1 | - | CASSFRSGELFF | TGTGCCAGCAGCTTTCGTTCCGGGGAGCTGTTTTTT